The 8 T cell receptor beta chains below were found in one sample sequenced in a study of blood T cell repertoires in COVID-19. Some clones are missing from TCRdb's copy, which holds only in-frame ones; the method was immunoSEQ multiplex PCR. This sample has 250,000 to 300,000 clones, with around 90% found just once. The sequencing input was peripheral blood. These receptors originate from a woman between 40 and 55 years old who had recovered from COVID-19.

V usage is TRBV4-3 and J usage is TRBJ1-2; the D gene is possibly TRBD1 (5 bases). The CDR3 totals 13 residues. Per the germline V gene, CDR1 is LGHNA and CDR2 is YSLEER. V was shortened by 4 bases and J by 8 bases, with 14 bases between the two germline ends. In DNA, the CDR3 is TGCGCCAGCAGCCCGCAAGGAGGGGTCGGCTACACCTTC. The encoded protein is CASSPQGGVGYTF.

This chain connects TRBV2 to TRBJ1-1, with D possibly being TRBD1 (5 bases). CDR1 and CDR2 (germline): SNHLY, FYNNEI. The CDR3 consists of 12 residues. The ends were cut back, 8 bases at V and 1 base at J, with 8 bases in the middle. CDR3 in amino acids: CASARANTEAFF. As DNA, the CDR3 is TGTGCCAGCGCCAGGGCGAACACTGAAGCTTTCTTT.

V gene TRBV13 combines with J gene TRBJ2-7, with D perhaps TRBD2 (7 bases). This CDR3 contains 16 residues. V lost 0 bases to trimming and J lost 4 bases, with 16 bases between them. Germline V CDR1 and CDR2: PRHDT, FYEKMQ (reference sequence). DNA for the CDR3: TGTGCCAGCAGCTTAGGCCGTGGACTAGGGGGGTACGAGCAGTACTTC. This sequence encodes CASSLGRGLGGYEQYF.

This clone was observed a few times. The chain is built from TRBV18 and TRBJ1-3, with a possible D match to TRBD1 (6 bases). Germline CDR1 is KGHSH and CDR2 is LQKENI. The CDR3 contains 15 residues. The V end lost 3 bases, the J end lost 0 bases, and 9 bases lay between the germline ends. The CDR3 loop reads CASSPARGSGNTIYF. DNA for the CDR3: TGTGCCAGCTCACCGGCCAGGGGCTCTGGAAACACCATATATTTT.

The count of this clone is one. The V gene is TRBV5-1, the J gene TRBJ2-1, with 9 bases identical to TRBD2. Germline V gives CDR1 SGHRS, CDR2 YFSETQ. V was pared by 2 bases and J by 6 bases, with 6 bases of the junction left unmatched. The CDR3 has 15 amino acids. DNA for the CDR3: TGCGCCAGCAGCTTATTAGCGGGAGCGGGCAATGAGCAGTTCTTC. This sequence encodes CASSLLAGAGNEQFF.

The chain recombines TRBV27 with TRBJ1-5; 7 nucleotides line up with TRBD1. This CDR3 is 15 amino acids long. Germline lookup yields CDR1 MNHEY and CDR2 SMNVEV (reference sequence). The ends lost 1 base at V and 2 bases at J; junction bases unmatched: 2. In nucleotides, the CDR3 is TGTGCCAGCAGTTTATTTGGACAGGGCAATCAGCCCCAGCATTTT. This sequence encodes CASSLFGQGNQPQHF.

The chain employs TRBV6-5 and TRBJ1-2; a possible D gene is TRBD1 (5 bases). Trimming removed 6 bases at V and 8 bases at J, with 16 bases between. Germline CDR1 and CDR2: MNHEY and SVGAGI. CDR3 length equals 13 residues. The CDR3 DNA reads TGTGCCAGCAGGGGGCTGGCAGGGTCAGGCTACACCTTC. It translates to CASRGLAGSGYTF.

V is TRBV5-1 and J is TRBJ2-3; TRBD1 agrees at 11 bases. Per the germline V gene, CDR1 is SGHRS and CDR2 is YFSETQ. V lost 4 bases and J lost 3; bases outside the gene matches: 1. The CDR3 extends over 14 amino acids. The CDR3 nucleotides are TGCGCCAGCAGCAGGGACAGGGGGACAGATACGCAGTATTTT. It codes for CASSRDRGTDTQYF. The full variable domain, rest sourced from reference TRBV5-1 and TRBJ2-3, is KAGVTQTPRYLIKTRGQQVTLSCSPISGHRSVSWYQQTPGQGLQFLFEYFSETQRNKGNFPGRFSGRQFSNSRSEMNVSTLELGDSALYLCASSRDRGTDTQYFGPGTRLTVL.